This TCR beta chain was recorded in a study of T cells in Graves' hyperthyroidism and ophthalmopathy. About the study: Sampling of peripheral blood happened at initial diagnosis, prior to any treatment.

The ends lost 4 bases at V and 1 base at J; junction bases unmatched: 18. Germline-derived CDR1 and CDR2 are SGDLS and YYNGEE. CDR3 size: 19 residues. This clonotype was seen a few times. Antigen: not known. General study findings and limits: Researchers found most expanded thyroid clonotypes above 0.001 in blood as well.

Authors of the study amplified TCR beta CDR3 regions from RNA transcripts. HTBI primers were employed in a first-round RT-PCR of the TCR CDR3. TCRdb redid the calling of the multiplex PCR reads with MiXCR, one entry per CDR3 protein. The sample lists a few hundred thousand distinct CDR3 sequences, roughly 13% seen once, with less than 25% in the top ten. Not enrolled were patients with uncontrolled infection, other autoimmune disease, pregnancy or lactation. PBMCs came from 7.5 to 10 ml fresh peripheral blood. The V and J genes are TRBV9 and TRBJ2-5; 8 bases line up with TRBD1. Source material: blood. The TCR was taken from a man aged 30-40 years with Graves' hyperthyroidism that later progressed to Graves' ophthalmopathy. The CDR3 region is CASSNKTVRGPYLQETQYF. In DNA, the CDR3 is TGTGCCAGCAGCAATAAAACTGTCAGGGGGCCCTACCTCCAAGAGACCCAGTACTTC.